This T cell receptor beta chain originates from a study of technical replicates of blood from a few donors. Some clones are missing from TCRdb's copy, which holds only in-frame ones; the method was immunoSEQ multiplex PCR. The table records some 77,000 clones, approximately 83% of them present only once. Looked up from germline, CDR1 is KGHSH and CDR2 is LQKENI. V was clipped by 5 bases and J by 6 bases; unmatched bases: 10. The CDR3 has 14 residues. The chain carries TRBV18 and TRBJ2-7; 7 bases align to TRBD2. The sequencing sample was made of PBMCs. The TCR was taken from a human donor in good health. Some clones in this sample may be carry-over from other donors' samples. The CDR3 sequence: CASSVAGAYVEQYF. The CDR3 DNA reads TGTGCCAGCTCAGTAGCGGGTGCATACGTCGAGCAGTACTTC.